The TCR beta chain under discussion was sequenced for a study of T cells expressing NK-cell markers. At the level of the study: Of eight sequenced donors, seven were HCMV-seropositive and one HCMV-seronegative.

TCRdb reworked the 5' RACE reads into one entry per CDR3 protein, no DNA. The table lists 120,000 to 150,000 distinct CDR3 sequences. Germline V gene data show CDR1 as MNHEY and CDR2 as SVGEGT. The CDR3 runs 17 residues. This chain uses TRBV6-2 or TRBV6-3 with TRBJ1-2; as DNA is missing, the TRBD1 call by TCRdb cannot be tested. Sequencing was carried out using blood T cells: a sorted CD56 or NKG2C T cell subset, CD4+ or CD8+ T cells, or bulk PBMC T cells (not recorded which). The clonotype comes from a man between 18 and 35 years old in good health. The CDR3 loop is CASSTGGTGYSNYGYTF.